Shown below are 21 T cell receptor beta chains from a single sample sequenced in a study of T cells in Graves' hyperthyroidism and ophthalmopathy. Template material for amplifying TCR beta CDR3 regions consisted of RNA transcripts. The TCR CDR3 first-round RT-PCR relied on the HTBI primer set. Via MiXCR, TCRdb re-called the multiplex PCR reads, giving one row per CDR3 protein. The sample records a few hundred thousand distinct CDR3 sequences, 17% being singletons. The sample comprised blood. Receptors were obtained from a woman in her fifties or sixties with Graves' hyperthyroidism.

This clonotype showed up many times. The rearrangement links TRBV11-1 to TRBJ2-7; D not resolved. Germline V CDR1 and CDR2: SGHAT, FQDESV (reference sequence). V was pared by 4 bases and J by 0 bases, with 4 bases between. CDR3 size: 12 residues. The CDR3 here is CASSYNSYEQYF. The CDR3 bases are TGTGCCAGCAGCTACAACTCCTACGAGCAGTACTTC.

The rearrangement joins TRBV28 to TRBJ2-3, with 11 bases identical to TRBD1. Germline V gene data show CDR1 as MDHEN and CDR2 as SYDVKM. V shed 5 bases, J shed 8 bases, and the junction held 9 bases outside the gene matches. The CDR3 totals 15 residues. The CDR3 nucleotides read TGTGCCAGCAGTCCCTTGGGACAGGGGGATAGTACGCAGTATTTT. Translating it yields CASSPLGQGDSTQYF.

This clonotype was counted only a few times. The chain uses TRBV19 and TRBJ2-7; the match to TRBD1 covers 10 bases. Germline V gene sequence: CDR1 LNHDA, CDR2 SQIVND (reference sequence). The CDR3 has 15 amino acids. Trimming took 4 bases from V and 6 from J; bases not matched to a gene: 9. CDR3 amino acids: CASSTNRDRGVEQYF. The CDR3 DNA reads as TGTGCCAGTAGTACAAACCGGGACAGGGGCGTCGAGCAGTACTTC.

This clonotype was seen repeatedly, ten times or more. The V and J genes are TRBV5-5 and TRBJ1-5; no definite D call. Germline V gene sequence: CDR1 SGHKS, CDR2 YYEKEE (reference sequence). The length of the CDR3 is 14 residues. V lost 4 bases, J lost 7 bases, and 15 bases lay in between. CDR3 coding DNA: TGTGCCAGCAGCCCCGGACCCGGCAGGCAGCCCCAGCATTTT. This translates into CASSPGPGRQPQHF.

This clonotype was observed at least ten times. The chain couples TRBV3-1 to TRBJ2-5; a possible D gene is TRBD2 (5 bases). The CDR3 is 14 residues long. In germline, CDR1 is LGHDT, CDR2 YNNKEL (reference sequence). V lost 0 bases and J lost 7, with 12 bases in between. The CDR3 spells CASSQDEGRGTQYF. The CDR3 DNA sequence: TGTGCCAGCAGCCAAGATGAGGGCCGAGGGACCCAGTACTTC.

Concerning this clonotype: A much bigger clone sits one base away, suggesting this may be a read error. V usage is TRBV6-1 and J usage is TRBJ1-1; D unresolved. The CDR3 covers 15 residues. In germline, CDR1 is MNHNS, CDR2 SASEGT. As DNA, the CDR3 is TGTGTCAGCAGCGACCTGGGCAGGACGAACACTGAAGCTTTCTTT. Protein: CVSSDLGRTNTEAFF.

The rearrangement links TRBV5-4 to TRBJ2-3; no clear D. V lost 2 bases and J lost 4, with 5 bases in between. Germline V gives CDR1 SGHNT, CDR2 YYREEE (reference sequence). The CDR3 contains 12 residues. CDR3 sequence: CASSFLADTQYF. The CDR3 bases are TGTGCCAGCAGCTTTTTGGCAGATACGCAGTATTTT. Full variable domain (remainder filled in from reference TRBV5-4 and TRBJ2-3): ETGVTQSPTHLIKTRGQQVTLRCSSQSGHNTVSWYQQALGQGPQFIFQYYREEENGRGNFPPRFSGLQFPNYSSELNVNALELDDSALYLCASSFLADTQYFGPGTRLTVL.

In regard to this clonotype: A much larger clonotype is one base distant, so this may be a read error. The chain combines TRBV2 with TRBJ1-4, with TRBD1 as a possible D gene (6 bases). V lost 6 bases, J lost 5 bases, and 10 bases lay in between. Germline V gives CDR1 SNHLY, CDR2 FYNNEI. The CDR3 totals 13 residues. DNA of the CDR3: TGTGCCAGCAGCAGGGGACGGAATGAAAAACTGTTTTTT. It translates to CASSRGRNEKLFF. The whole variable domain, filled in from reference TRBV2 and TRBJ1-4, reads EPEVTQTPSHQVTQMGQEVILRCVPISNHLYFYWYRQILGQKVEFLVSFYNNEISEKSEIFDDQFSVERPDGSNFTLKIRSTKLEDSAMYFCASSRGRNEKLFFGSGTQLSVL.

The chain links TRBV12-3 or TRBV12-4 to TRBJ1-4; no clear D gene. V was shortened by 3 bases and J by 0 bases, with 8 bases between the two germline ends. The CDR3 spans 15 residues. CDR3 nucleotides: TGTGCCAGCAGTTTGCGGCGCACAACTAATGAAAAACTGTTTTTT. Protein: CASSLRRTTNEKLFF.

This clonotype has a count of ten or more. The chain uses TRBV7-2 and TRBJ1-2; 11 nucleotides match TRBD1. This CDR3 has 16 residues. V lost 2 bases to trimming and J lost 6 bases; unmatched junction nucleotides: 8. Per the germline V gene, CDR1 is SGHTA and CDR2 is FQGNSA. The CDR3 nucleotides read TGTGCCAGCAGCTTAAGGACAGGGGGCGCTTTTAATGGCTACACCTTC. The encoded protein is CASSLRTGGAFNGYTF.

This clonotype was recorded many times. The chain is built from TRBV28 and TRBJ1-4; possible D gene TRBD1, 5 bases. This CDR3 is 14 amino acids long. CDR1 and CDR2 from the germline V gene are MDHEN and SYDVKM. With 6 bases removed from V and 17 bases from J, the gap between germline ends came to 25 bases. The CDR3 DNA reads TGTGCCAGCAGCCCTTCTTGGGACCACCCGGTGATTTTTTTT. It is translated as CASSPSWDHPVIFF.

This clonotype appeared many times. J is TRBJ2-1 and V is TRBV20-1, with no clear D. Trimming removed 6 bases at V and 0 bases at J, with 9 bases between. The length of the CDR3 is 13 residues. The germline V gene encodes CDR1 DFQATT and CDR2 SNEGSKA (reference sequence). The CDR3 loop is CSALPSSYNEQFF. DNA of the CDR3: TGCAGTGCCCTCCCAAGCTCCTACAATGAGCAGTTCTTC.

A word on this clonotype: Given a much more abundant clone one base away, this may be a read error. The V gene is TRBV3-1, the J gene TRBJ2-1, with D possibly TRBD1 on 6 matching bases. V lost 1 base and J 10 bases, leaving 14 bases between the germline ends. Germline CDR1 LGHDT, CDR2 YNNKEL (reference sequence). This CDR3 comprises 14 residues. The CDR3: CASSQGGTPREQFF. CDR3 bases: TGTGCCAGCAGCCAAGGGGGGACACCTCGAGAGCAGTTCTTC.

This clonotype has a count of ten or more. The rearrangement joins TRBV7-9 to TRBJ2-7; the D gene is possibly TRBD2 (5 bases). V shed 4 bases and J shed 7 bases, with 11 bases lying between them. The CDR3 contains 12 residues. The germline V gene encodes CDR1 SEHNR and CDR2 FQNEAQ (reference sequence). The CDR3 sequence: CASSSSRREQYF. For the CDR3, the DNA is TGTGCCAGCAGCTCCTCCAGGAGGGAGCAGTACTTC.

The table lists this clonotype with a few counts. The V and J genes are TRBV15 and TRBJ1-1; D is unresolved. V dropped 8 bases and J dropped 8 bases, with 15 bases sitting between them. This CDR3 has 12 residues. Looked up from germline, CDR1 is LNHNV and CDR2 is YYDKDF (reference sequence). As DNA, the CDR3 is TGTGCCACCCTAAAAGAGGGAAGGGAAGCTTTCTTT. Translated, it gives CATLKEGREAFF.

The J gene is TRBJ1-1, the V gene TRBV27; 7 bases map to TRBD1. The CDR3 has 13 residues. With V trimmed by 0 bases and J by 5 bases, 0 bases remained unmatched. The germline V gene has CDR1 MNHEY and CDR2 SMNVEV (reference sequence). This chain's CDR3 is CASSLSTGTEAFF. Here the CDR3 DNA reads TGTGCCAGCAGTTTATCGACAGGGACTGAAGCTTTCTTT.

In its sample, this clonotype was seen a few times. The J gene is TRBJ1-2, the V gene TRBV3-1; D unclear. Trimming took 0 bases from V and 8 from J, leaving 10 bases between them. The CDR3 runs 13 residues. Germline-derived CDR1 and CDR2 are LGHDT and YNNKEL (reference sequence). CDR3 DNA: TGTGCCAGCAGCCAAGACGGATTAAGGGGCTACACCTTC. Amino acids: CASSQDGLRGYTF.

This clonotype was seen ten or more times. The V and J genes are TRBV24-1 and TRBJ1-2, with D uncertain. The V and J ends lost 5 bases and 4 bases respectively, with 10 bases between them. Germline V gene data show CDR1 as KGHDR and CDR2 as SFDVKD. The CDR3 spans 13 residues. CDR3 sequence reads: CATSAGPSYGYTF. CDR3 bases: TGTGCCACCAGTGCCGGACCGAGCTATGGCTACACCTTC.

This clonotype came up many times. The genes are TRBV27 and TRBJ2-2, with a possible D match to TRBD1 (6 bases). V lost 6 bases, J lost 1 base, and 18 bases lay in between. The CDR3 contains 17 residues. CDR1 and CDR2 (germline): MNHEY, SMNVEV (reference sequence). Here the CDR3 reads CASSRDITSLNTGELFF. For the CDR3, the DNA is TGTGCCAGCAGCCGGGACATAACCTCCCTGAACACCGGGGAGCTGTTTTTT.

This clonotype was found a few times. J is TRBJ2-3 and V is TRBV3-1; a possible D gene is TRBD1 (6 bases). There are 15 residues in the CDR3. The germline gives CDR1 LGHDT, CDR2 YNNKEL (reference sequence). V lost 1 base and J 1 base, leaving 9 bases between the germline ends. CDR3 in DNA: TGTGCCAGCAGCCAAGGGGGGCGCGGCACAGATACGCAGTATTTT. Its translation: CASSQGGRGTDTQYF.

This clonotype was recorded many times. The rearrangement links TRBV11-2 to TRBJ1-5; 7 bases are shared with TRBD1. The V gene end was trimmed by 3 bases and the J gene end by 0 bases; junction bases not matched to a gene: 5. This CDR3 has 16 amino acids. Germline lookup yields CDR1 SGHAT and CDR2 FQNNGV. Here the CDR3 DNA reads TGTGCCAGCAGCTTGTCGTCAGGGGGTAGCAATCAGCCCCAGCATTTT. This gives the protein CASSLSSGGSNQPQHF.